The clone carrying this TCR beta chain was seen ten or more times. As yet, its antigen is unknown. UMIs and sample barcodes were carried by the TCR alpha and TCR beta cDNA libraries that 5'RACE produced using constant-segment primers. TCRdb analysed the 5' RACE reads with MiXCR anew, one entry per CDR3 protein. This sample has approximately 28,000 distinct CDR3 sequences, with around 10% found just once. The sample is drawn from a study of T-cell memory formation after mild COVID-19. Study results and caveats: CD8+ contracting clones occupied EMRA, while CD4+ ones occupied mainly CM and EM. What remained unconfirmed was the SARS-CoV-2 specificity of second-wave clones peaking on day 37. Clones contracting over day 15 to 85 were CD4/CD8 balanced, with later expanders leaning CD4+.

V lost 3 bases to trimming and J lost 5 bases; unmatched junction nucleotides: 5. Germline V gives CDR1 MDHEN, CDR2 SYDVKM. The CDR3 consists of 16 residues. The chain has TRBV28 and TRBJ1-5, with 12 bases fitting TRBD1. Sequencing was performed on PBMCs or a T cell subset sorted from them (not recorded which). The TCR was taken from an adult woman who had mild COVID-19 (a few samples of this study predate the infection). Cell type and time point are not known. Here the CDR3 reads CASSFGGQGADQPQHF. The CDR3 region has the DNA TGTGCCAGCAGTTTTGGGGGACAGGGGGCTGATCAGCCCCAGCATTTT.